This TCR beta chain was captured by sequencing in a study of blood T cells in healthy people across ages. A sample-barcoded 5' primer and a J-beta primer mix were used in a second PCR of about 7 to 11 cycles. A template-switch adaptor that had 12 random nucleotides put a tag on each cDNA molecule. Each CDR3 protein gets one entry after TCRdb re-called the 5' RACE reads with MiXCR. The sample gives some 1.4 million distinct CDR3 sequences, around 39% of which show up once; under 8% is in the top ten. The CDR3 is 15 amino acids. V shed 4 bases and J shed 1 base, with 13 bases lying between them. This clonotype was sampled from a woman under 30 in good health. The sequenced material came from blood. The chain employs TRBV12-3 or TRBV12-4 and TRBJ2-5; no reliable D call. CDR3 protein: CASSSFGRFQETQYF. As DNA, the CDR3 is TGTGCCAGCAGTTCCTTTGGGCGTTTCCAAGAGACCCAGTACTTC.